This T cell receptor (beta chain) came from a study of blood T cell repertoires in COVID-19. In the original processing: Reference gene primers were amplified, and this amplification served to estimate nucleated cell counts. The data were produced by immunoSEQ multiplex PCR, yet TCRdb's version contains in-frame clones alone and is incomplete. D and trimming were read from the DNA, whereas the V and J calls and clone size are those reported in that table. The sample lists roughly 330,000 clones; about 90% were seen once. Germline V lookup: CDR1 LNHDA, CDR2 SQIVND (reference sequence). V was pared by 6 bases and J by 1 base, with 3 bases of the junction left unmatched. This CDR3 is built from 15 residues.

Sequencing was performed on peripheral blood. This chain links TRBV19 with TRBJ1-5, with TRBD1 identical over 10 bases. The TCR comes from a man in his late teens or twenties who had recovered from COVID-19. CDR3 DNA: TGTGCCAGTAGCCGGGACAGGGGAAGCAATCAGCCCCAGCATTTT. Residues: CASSRDRGSNQPQHF.